The T cell receptor (beta chain) described here comes from a study of metastatic and nonmetastatic thyroid tumors. For the study at large: Repertoire comparison spanned blood and tumor or nodule tissue of malignant and benign thyroid patients. Study-level findings and limits: It was reported that TCR beta diversity was significantly higher in malignant thyroid tumors than benign nodules, in blood and tumor.

Germline lookup yields CDR1 SGHRS and CDR2 YFSETQ. V was cut by 0 bases and J by 8 bases, with 12 bases left in between. The CDR3 loop spans 15 amino acids. Original processing notes: A papillary thyroid cancer distant-metastasis classifier was built from CDR3 differences across clinicopathological groups. TCRdb used MiXCR to call clones anew from the PCR reads. TCRdb's processing, not the authors', yielded these V and J calls. Among 5,500 or so clones, 28% were seen once, and the ten largest hold roughly 25%. As concerns this clone: Its specificity is not known. Being one base from a much bigger clone, this may be a read error.

Nobody among the patients had been given any treatment before thyroid surgery. The sequence derives from a female donor with papillary thyroid cancer or a benign thyroid nodule (not recorded which). Some clones in this sample may be carry-over from other donors' samples. This sequence joins TRBV5-1 and TRBJ1-6, with a tentative D call TRBD1 (5 bases). The sequencing sample was made of adjacent normal tissue. CDR3 loop: CASSLDGRDDSPLHF. Written as DNA, the CDR3 is TGCGCCAGCAGCTTGGATGGCAGGGACGATTCACCCCTCCACTTT. Together with reference TRBV5-1 and TRBJ1-6, the CDR3 gives the full variable domain: KAGVTQTPRYLIKTRGQQVTLSCSPISGHRSVSWYQQTPGQGLQFLFEYFSETQRNKGNFPGRFSGRQFSNSRSEMNVSTLELGDSALYLCASSLDGRDDSPLHFGNGTRLTVT.